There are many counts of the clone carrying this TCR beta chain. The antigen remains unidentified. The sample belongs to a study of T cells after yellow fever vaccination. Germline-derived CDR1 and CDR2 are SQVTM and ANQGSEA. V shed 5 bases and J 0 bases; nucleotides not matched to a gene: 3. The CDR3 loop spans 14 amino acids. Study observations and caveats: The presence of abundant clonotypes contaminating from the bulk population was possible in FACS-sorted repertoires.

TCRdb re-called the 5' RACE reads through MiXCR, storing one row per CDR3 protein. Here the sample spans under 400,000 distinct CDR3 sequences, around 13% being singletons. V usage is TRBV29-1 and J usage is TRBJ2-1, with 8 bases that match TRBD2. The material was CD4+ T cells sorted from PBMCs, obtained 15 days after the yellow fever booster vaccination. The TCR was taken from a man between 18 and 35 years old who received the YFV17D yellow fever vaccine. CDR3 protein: CSVTGGSSYNEQFF. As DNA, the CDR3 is TGCAGCGTTACGGGGGGGAGCTCCTACAATGAGCAGTTCTTC.